This is a list of T cell receptor beta chains from one sample in a study of OX40 agonist ivuxolimab in advanced cancers. Assay used: immunoSEQ multiplex PCR; TCRdb lists only in-frame clones, some missing. This sample has about 50,000 clones, with over 75% found just once. The specimen comprised CD4+ or CD8+ T cells sorted from blood, sampled in a trial of the OX40 agonist ivuxolimab. These receptors were collected from an adult with an advanced solid tumor such as melanoma, head and neck, liver or kidney cancer. CDR3s include the opening cysteine and the closing phenylalanine or tryptophan. The D gene is left open where the match is weak. The listing skips clone size in some rows; elsewhere it reads once, few, many or a size class.

>TRBJ2-2|-|-|TRBV2
CASSESWETGELFF
TGTGCCAGCAGTGAAAGTTGGGAAACCGGGGAGCTGTTTTTT
>TRBJ2-7|TRBD1|few|TRBV7-8
CASSRGQESYEQYF
TGTGCCAGCAGCAGGGGACAGGAGAGCTACGAGCAGTACTTC
>TRBJ2-2|-|medium-sized|TRBV19
CASSIGGVLTGELFF
TGTGCCAGTAGTATCGGAGGGGTCCTCACCGGGGAGCTGTTTTTT
>TRBJ1-4|-|once|TRBV5-1
CASSLVGYATNEKLFF
TGCGCCAGCAGCTTGGTGGGTTATGCAACTAATGAAAAACTGTTTTTT
>TRBJ1-5|TRBD1|-|TRBV2
CASSDQGALGQPQHF
TGTGCCAGCAGTGACCAGGGGGCCCTTGGGCAGCCCCAGCATTTT
>TRBJ1-4|TRBD1|-|TRBV30
CAWSHPTGPHNEKLFF
TGTGCCTGGAGTCACCCGACAGGGCCCCATAATGAAAAACTGTTTTTT
>TRBJ1-1|-|once|TRBV7-6
CASSLGIQGRGTEAFF
TGTGCCAGCAGCTTAGGTATACAGGGCCGGGGCACTGAAGCTTTCTTT
>TRBJ2-1|TRBD2|-|TRBV9
CASSPTSGGYEQFF
TGTGCCAGCAGCCCGACTAGCGGGGGGTATGAGCAGTTCTTC
>TRBJ2-5|-|-|TRBV15
CATSRDRGGEETQYF
TGTGCCACCAGCAGAGATAGGGGCGGGGAAGAGACCCAGTACTTC
>TRBJ1-1|-|-|TRBV6-6
CASSYSIIGSIAFF
TGTGCCAGCAGTTACTCGATAATTGGGTCCATAGCTTTCTTT
>TRBJ2-1|TRBD2|-|TRBV5-1
CASSWTSGSQNEQFF
TGCGCCAGCAGCTGGACTAGCGGGAGCCAGAATGAGCAGTTCTTC
>TRBJ1-2|TRBD1|-|TRBV30
CAYYRDRARLSYGYTF
TGTGCCTACTACCGGGACAGGGCCCGTCTTAGCTATGGCTACACCTTC
>TRBJ1-1|-|-|TRBV5-5
CASSLSMNTEAFF
TGTGCCAGCAGCCTCTCTATGAACACTGAAGCTTTCTTT
>TRBJ2-7|TRBD2|-|TRBV7-8
CASSLEREGSYEQYF
TGTGCCAGCAGCTTAGAGCGGGAGGGTTCCTACGAGCAGTACTTC
>TRBJ2-3|TRBD2|-|TRBV4-2
CASSKGSGRMGTDTQYF
TGTGCCAGCAGCAAAGGGAGCGGGAGGATGGGCACAGATACGCAGTATTTT
>TRBJ2-2|-|-|TRBV28
CASSPPQRGGGLTGELFF
TGTGCCAGCAGCCCTCCGCAAAGGGGGGGCGGGCTCACCGGGGAGCTGTTTTTT
>TRBJ1-3|TRBD1|-|TRBV19
CASSIQPTGGGFGNTIYF
TGTGCCAGTAGTATCCAACCAACGGGAGGGGGCTTTGGAAACACCATATATTTT
>TRBJ2-1|TRBD2|-|TRBV7-3
CASSLSGSNNEQFF
TGTGCCAGCAGCTTGAGCGGGAGCAACAATGAGCAGTTCTTC
>TRBJ2-2|TRBD1|-|TRBV19
CASSVPSWDRVNTGELFF
TGTGCCAGTAGTGTACCTTCCTGGGACAGGGTGAACACCGGGGAGCTGTTTTTT
>TRBJ1-6|TRBD1|-|TRBV11-3
CASSLDSGTGGQPLHF
TGTGCCAGCAGCTTAGACTCCGGGACAGGGGGCCAACCCCTCCACTTT
>TRBJ1-4|-|-|TRBV27
CASSLSPGLNEKLFF
TGTGCCAGCAGTTTATCGCCGGGCCTTAATGAAAAACTGTTTTTT
>TRBJ1-2|-|once|TRBV20-1
CSARRQLIYTF
TGCAGTGCCAGGCGACAGTTGATCTACACCTTC
>TRBJ2-7|TRBD2|-|TRBV7-2
CASSSSINSGGLKQYF
TGTGCCAGCAGCTCCTCAATAAATAGCGGGGGCCTAAAGCAGTACTTC
>TRBJ1-5|-|-|TRBV2
CASTRKGGSNQPQHF
TGTGCCAGCACTCGGAAAGGAGGGAGCAATCAGCCCCAGCATTTT
>TRBJ1-5|TRBD1|few|TRBV19
CASWDRGLGGQPQHF
TGTGCCAGCTGGGACAGGGGGCTTGGGGGTCAGCCCCAGCATTTT
>TRBJ2-7|-|-|TRBV10-3
CAISESERFEQYF
TGTGCCATCAGTGAGTCGGAGCGTTTCGAGCAGTACTTC
>TRBJ2-1|-|-|TRBV4-1
CASSRTRRLNDEQFF
TGCGCCAGCAGCCGAACCAGGAGACTAAACGATGAGCAGTTCTTC
>TRBJ2-3|-|-|TRBV27
CASSLQDNTDTQYF
TGTGCCAGCAGTTTACAGGACAACACAGATACGCAGTATTTT